This TCR beta chain emerged from a study of T cell responses to AZD1222 COVID-19 vaccine. Study observations and caveats: Clonal diversity may have been underestimated, and the donors were mostly white British, with more females than males. CD4 TCRs associated with vaccination spanned spike, dominating at 160-218 and 743-854. Baseline seropositivity occurred in only a handful of AZD1222 recipients.

Concerning this clone: As yet, its antigen is unknown.

V was pared by 5 bases and J by 3 bases, with 16 bases between. Germline CDR1 MGHRA, CDR2 YSYEKL. This CDR3 has 15 amino acids. Sequenced by immunoSEQ multiplex PCR; TCRdb stores in-frame clones only, minus some. The data contain roughly 100,000 clones, roughly 93% of them singletons. The receptor was isolated from an adult in good health. The J gene is TRBJ1-2, the V gene TRBV4-1; no reliable D call. The starting material was peripheral blood, obtained on day 0 of AZD1222 vaccination. For the CDR3, the DNA is TGCGCCAGCAGCATAGGAGGGCCCTGGGACTATGGCTACACCTTC. It codes for CASSIGGPWDYGYTF.